This record covers a single T cell receptor beta chain. Its specificity is not known. This record comes from a study of OX40 agonist ivuxolimab in advanced cancers. Overall study context: Clinicians treated patients with ivuxolimab, an agonistic anti-OX40 (CD134) antibody. Males comprised approximately 84% of the group, whose mean age was approximately 60 years (range about 20 to 79). Regarding the study as a whole: Expanded clones were, on average, more numerous among CD8+ T cells than CD4+.

This CDR3 contains 12 residues. The trim removed 7 bases at V and 4 bases at J, leaving 4 bases unmatched. Germline values: CDR1 SQVTM, CDR2 ANQGSEA. Any history of autoimmune disease or systemic immunosuppression disqualified patients. The protocol was immunoSEQ multiplex PCR, while the TCRdb copy is restricted to in-frame clones and leaves out a portion. The data contain 90,000 to 95,000 clones, more than 70% of them singletons. Sequencing used CD4+ or CD8+ T cells sorted from blood, obtained in a trial of the OX40 agonist ivuxolimab. The clonotype was recovered from an adult with an advanced solid tumor such as melanoma, head and neck, liver or kidney cancer. The chain uses TRBV29-1 and TRBJ2-3, with 8 nucleotides matching TRBD2. The CDR3 here is CSEVAGPDTQYF. The CDR3 bases are TGCAGCGAGGTAGCGGGACCAGATACGCAGTATTTT.